A single sample gave rise to the 30 T cell receptor beta chains below, sequenced in a study of blood T cell repertoires in COVID-19. Assay: immunoSEQ multiplex PCR; the TCRdb copy retains only in-frame clones and omits some. The sample carries around 60,000 clones, roughly nine tenths recorded once. The specimen sequenced was peripheral blood. The receptors come from a woman aged 55-69 years with COVID-19, enrolled during active disease.

V is TRBV5-1 and J is TRBJ1-2; tentatively, D is TRBD1 (5 bases). The V end lost 2 bases, the J end lost 4 bases, and 15 bases lay between the germline ends. The CDR3 runs 15 residues. Germline lookup yields CDR1 SGHRS and CDR2 YFSETQ. DNA of the CDR3: TGCGCCAGCAGCTTCTCCAGGGCCGGGGGCTATGGCTACACCTTC. Residues: CASSFSRAGGYGYTF. Supplemented by reference TRBV5-1 and TRBJ1-2, the full variable domain reads KAGVTQTPRYLIKTRGQQVTLSCSPISGHRSVSWYQQTPGQGLQFLFEYFSETQRNKGNFPGRFSGRQFSNSRSEMNVSTLELGDSALYLCASSFSRAGGYGYTFGSGTRLTVV.

V is TRBV30 and J is TRBJ1-2; 9 bases align to TRBD1. Trimming cost V 3 bases and J 0 bases; bases outside gene matches: 5. There are 15 residues in the CDR3. CDR1 and CDR2 (germline): GTSNPN, SVGIG (reference sequence). Here the CDR3 DNA reads TGTGCCTGGAGGCGACAGGGGGGTACTAACTATGGCTACACCTTC. It codes for CAWRRQGGTNYGYTF.

The V and J genes are TRBV7-3 and TRBJ2-2; 14 bases line up with TRBD2. CDR3 length: 17 residues. Per germline, CDR1 SGHTA and CDR2 FQGTGA. V was clipped by 4 bases and J by 5 bases; unmatched bases: 6. CDR3 residues: CASSSLGTSGRTGELFF. CDR3 sequence (DNA): TGTGCCAGCAGCTCTTTGGGGACTAGCGGGAGAACCGGGGAGCTGTTTTTT.

V usage is TRBV5-4 and J usage is TRBJ2-7; TRBD1 aligns across 9 bases. Germline CDR1 SGHNT, CDR2 YYREEE (reference sequence). The CDR3 covers 14 residues. The V gene end was trimmed by 4 bases and the J gene end by 2 bases; junction bases not matched to a gene: 4. The CDR3 sequence is CASSPGDRAYEQYF. CDR3 DNA sequence: TGTGCCAGCAGCCCGGGGGACAGGGCCTACGAGCAGTACTTC.

The chain couples TRBV4-3 to TRBJ2-3; D gene unclear. Germline V gene sequence: CDR1 LGHNA, CDR2 YSLEER. The CDR3 is 16 amino acids. Trimming took 1 base from V and 2 from J, leaving 13 bases between them. CDR3 nucleotide sequence: TGCGCCAGCAGCCAAGGAGGTGGAGCCGTCACAGATACGCAGTATTTT. Protein product: CASSQGGGAVTDTQYF.

The chain is built from TRBV24-1 and TRBJ1-4; 8 bases map to TRBD1. There are 14 residues in the CDR3. CDR1 KGHDR and CDR2 SFDVKD come from the germline V gene. The ends lost 9 bases at V and 5 bases at J; junction bases unmatched: 7. CDR3: CATLPRTGNEKLFF. As DNA, the CDR3 is TGTGCCACCCTGCCTAGGACAGGGAATGAAAAACTGTTTTTT.

The table lists this clone with a count of one. The chain has TRBV6-5 and TRBJ2-7; tentatively, D is TRBD2 (5 bases). V was cut by 2 bases and J by 2 bases, with 10 bases left in between. The CDR3 runs to 14 residues. Per germline, CDR1 MNHEY and CDR2 SVGAGI. CDR3 in amino acids: CASSYRGLPYEQYF. In nucleotides, the CDR3 is TGTGCCAGCAGTTACCGCGGGCTCCCCTACGAGCAGTACTTC.

The genes are TRBV27 and TRBJ1-6, with unresolved D. This CDR3 is built from 12 residues. V gave up 3 bases and J gave up 7 bases, with 4 bases separating them. Germline V lookup: CDR1 MNHEY, CDR2 SMNVEV (reference sequence). The CDR3, as DNA: TGTGCCAGCAGTTTCCCAAATTCACCCCTCCACTTT. This sequence encodes CASSFPNSPLHF.

The chain carries TRBV29-1 and TRBJ1-3; no reliable D call. Germline V gene sequence: CDR1 SQVTM, CDR2 ANQGSEA. Trimming took 5 bases from V and 8 from J, leaving 10 bases between them. The CDR3 runs 11 residues. The DNA of the CDR3 is TGCAGCGTTTGGTTGGGAGACACCATATATTTT. This translates into CSVWLGDTIYF.

The chain combines TRBV5-1 with TRBJ1-1; D may be TRBD1 (5 bases). V was clipped by 1 base and J by 1 base, with 8 bases between them. There are 14 residues in the CDR3. Germline V lookup: CDR1 SGHRS, CDR2 YFSETQ. The CDR3, as DNA: TGCGCCAGCAGCTTGCCCACAGGGAACACTGAAGCTTTCTTT. Protein: CASSLPTGNTEAFF.

This chain uses TRBV14 with TRBJ1-5; the D is unclear. CDR3 size: 13 residues. Trimming stripped 3 bases from V and 1 base from J, with 4 bases between. The germline CDR1 and CDR2 sequences are SGHDN and FVKESK. The CDR3 region is CASSHRSNQPQHF. CDR3 nucleotide sequence: TGTGCCAGCAGCCACAGGAGCAATCAGCCCCAGCATTTT. The variable domain in full, completed from reference TRBV14 and TRBJ1-5, reads EAGVTQFPSHSVIEKGQTVTLRCDPISGHDNLYWYRRVMGKEIKFLLHFVKESKQDESGMPNNRFLAERTGGTYSTLKVQPAELEDSGVYFCASSHRSNQPQHFGDGTRLSIL.

The gene calls are TRBV2 and TRBJ2-3, with D unresolved. V dropped 3 bases and J dropped 0 bases, with 10 bases sitting between them. This CDR3 has 15 residues. The V gene's germline CDR1 is SNHLY and CDR2 FYNNEI. The CDR3 nucleotides are TGTGCCAGCAGTGATCGGGTAGCTAGCACAGATACGCAGTATTTT. Residues: CASSDRVASTDTQYF.

The V call is TRBV6-5, the J call TRBJ1-2; maybe TRBD1 (5 bases). The CDR3 is 13 residues long. The germline V gene has CDR1 MNHEY and CDR2 SVGAGI. V lost 6 bases and J 2 bases, leaving 10 bases between the germline ends. CDR3 nucleotides: TGTGCCAGCAGGCGGACACCCAACTATGGCTACACCTTC. It encodes CASRRTPNYGYTF.

The chain has TRBV5-6 and TRBJ2-7; 8 nucleotides agree with TRBD2. CDR3 size: 16 residues. The V and J ends lost 2 bases and 6 bases, in that order; junction bases with no gene match: 13. In germline, CDR1 is SGHDT, CDR2 YYEEEE. DNA of the CDR3: TGTGCCAGCAGCTTTTCTCCGGGAGGGCCGGTCGGCGAGCAGTACTTC. Amino acids: CASSFSPGGPVGEQYF.

CDR3 coding DNA: TGTGCCAGCAGCTCAAGCCCAGGGGGGCAGGACACCTTC. Translation: CASSSSPGGQDTF. J is TRBJ1-2 and V is TRBV11-3, with 7 bases lining up with TRBD1. The germline V gene encodes CDR1 SGHNT and CDR2 YENEEA. The CDR3 consists of 13 residues. V shed 4 bases and J 12 bases; nucleotides not matched to a gene: 11.

This chain links TRBV7-2 with TRBJ1-2; D possibly corresponds to TRBD1 (5 bases). This CDR3 has 16 residues. V was clipped by 1 base and J by 4 bases, with 16 bases between them. The V gene's germline CDR1 is SGHTA and CDR2 FQGNSA. The CDR3 sequence: CASSLVNGGTLYGYTF. CDR3 bases: TGTGCCAGCAGCTTAGTCAACGGGGGGACCCTCTATGGCTACACCTTC.

V and J are TRBV19 and TRBJ1-1; 12 positions agree with TRBD1. Unmatched junction bases numbered 6, after V lost 6 bases and J lost 10 bases. This CDR3 comprises 13 residues. The germline V gene has CDR1 LNHDA and CDR2 SQIVND (reference sequence). The CDR3 coding sequence is TGTGCCAGTAGCCCGGGACAGGGGGCCCCAGCTTTCTTT. As protein: CASSPGQGAPAFF.

CDR3 nucleotide sequence: TGTGCCAGCAGCTTTAGGGGGAAGTGGGACTATGGCTACACCTTC. This codes for CASSFRGKWDYGYTF. The J gene is TRBJ1-2, the V gene TRBV12-1; the table's D call, TRBD1, was not checked against the DNA. TRBV12-1 is a recognized pseudogene. The CDR3 has 15 residues.

This chain links TRBV5-1 with TRBJ1-1; D ambiguous. The CDR3 extends over 17 amino acids. CDR1 and CDR2 (germline): SGHRS, YFSETQ. Trimming left V 0 bases short and J 0 bases short, with 15 bases between. The CDR3 coding sequence is TGCGCCAGCAGCTTGGAAGGGAGGCCTGAATTGAACACTGAAGCTTTCTTT. Translated: CASSLEGRPELNTEAFF.

The rearrangement joins TRBV6-2 or TRBV6-3 to TRBJ2-7, with D tentatively TRBD2 (6 bases). Per germline, CDR1 MNHEY and CDR2 SVGEGT. This CDR3 has 17 residues. V gave up 0 bases and J gave up 3 bases, with 18 bases separating them. This chain's CDR3 is CASSYSDRPRGYYEQYF. The CDR3 coding sequence is TGTGCCAGCAGTTACTCTGACAGACCCCGGGGGTACTACGAGCAGTACTTC.

V gene TRBV9 combines with J gene TRBJ2-7; 7 nucleotides match TRBD2. The CDR3 loop spans 15 amino acids. Germline CDR1 and CDR2: SGDLS and YYNGEE. The J segment lost 4 bases and the V segment lost 4 bases, leaving 11 bases of the junction unmatched. The CDR3 reads CASSPQPTSTYEQYF. Written as DNA, the CDR3 is TGTGCCAGCAGCCCCCAACCGACTAGCACATACGAGCAGTACTTC.

The V and J genes are TRBV19 and TRBJ2-3; 7 positions match TRBD2. The CDR3 sequence is 19 residues long. Germline V gene lookup returns CDR1 LNHDA and CDR2 SQIVND (reference sequence). The ends lost 3 bases at V and 5 bases at J; junction bases unmatched: 20. In nucleotides, the CDR3 is TGTGCCAGTAGTATTAATTTCGGGGTGGCGTCGGCTAGCGGAGATACGCAGTATTTT. This translates into CASSINFGVASASGDTQYF. Full variable domain (missing parts from reference TRBV19 and TRBJ2-3): DGGITQSPKYLFRKEGQNVTLSCEQNLNHDAMYWYRQDPGQGLRLIYYSQIVNDFQKGDIAEGYSVSREKKESFPLTVTSAQKNPTAFYLCASSINFGVASASGDTQYFGPGTRLTVL.

The chain carries TRBV7-8 and TRBJ2-7; 9 nucleotides match TRBD1. This CDR3 spans 15 amino acids. The J segment lost 3 bases and the V segment lost 5 bases, leaving 8 bases of the junction unmatched. Looked up from germline, CDR1 is SGHVS and CDR2 is FQNEAQ. The DNA for the CDR3 is TGTGCCAGCAGCCAAAAGGGGACAGGGCACTACGAGCAGTACTTC. Translated: CASSQKGTGHYEQYF.

This clone occurred a few times. The chain links TRBV7-2 to TRBJ1-2; weak D call: TRBD1 (6 bases). V lost 6 bases and J lost 14, with 22 bases in between. The CDR3 is 13 amino acids. In germline, CDR1 is SGHTA, CDR2 FQGNSA. The CDR3 DNA sequence: TGTGCCAGCAGACGAGATACGGGACACCGGCCAACCTTC. This gives the protein CASRRDTGHRPTF.

The chain combines TRBV5-4 with TRBJ1-1, with 11 positions matching TRBD1. Germline V gives CDR1 SGHNT, CDR2 YYREEE (reference sequence). The junction had 8 bases not matched to a gene; V was cut back by 6 bases and J by 4 bases. This CDR3 has 15 residues. The CDR3 spells CASTAWTGGVTEAFF. DNA of the CDR3: TGTGCCAGCACCGCCTGGACAGGGGGCGTCACTGAAGCTTTCTTT.

The V call is TRBV9, the J call TRBJ2-7; no clear D. Germline CDR1 and CDR2: SGDLS and YYNGEE. CDR3 length: 15 amino acids. Between the trimmed V and J ends, which lost 0 bases and 5 bases, there was a span of 15 bases. The CDR3 DNA reads TGTGCCAGCAGCGTAGATCCTAATGAAAAGAACGAGCAGTACTTC. Amino acids: CASSVDPNEKNEQYF.

The chain has TRBV5-4 and TRBJ2-5, with 7 bases fitting TRBD2. Losses at the gene ends were 3 bases for V and 2 bases for J; bases not matched to a gene: 4. This CDR3 spans 14 amino acids. Per the germline V gene, CDR1 is SGHNT and CDR2 is YYREEE (reference sequence). The CDR3 nucleotides are TGTGCCAGCAGCTGGACTAGTAGGCAAGAGACCCAGTACTTC. This translates into CASSWTSRQETQYF.

The rearrangement joins TRBV9 to TRBJ2-7; the D gene is possibly TRBD2 (6 bases). CDR3 length equals 16 residues. Germline V gene data show CDR1 as SGDLS and CDR2 as YYNGEE. V was cut by 0 bases and J by 3 bases, with 16 bases left in between. The CDR3 is CASSVDPGGALYEQYF. The CDR3 coding sequence is TGTGCCAGCAGCGTAGATCCTGGAGGGGCCCTCTACGAGCAGTACTTC.

J is TRBJ2-7 and V is TRBV5-5; D is undetermined. Germline loops: CDR1 SGHKS, CDR2 YYEKEE (reference sequence). The CDR3 length is 15 residues. Trimming stripped 3 bases from V and 1 base from J, with 14 bases between. DNA for the CDR3: TGTGCCAGCAGCTCGCCGAGCAGGATGTCCTACGAGCAGTACTTC. Residues: CASSSPSRMSYEQYF.

The chain has TRBV18 and TRBJ2-5; weak D call: TRBD1 (5 bases). Germline lookup yields CDR1 KGHSH and CDR2 LQKENI. V was cut by 10 bases and J by 5 bases, with 11 bases left in between. This CDR3 contains 11 residues. DNA of the CDR3: TGTGCCACCAGGGTACGGGAGACCCAGTACTTC. Translated: CATRVRETQYF.